This T cell receptor (beta chain) is drawn from a study of blood T cells in healthy people across ages. For the second PCR, which ran for about 6 to 12 cycles, a sample-barcoded 5' primer and a J-beta primer mix were used. TCRdb passed the 5' RACE reads through MiXCR, listing each CDR3 protein once. This table has hundreds of thousands of distinct CDR3 sequences, around three fifths appearing once. The CDR3 covers 13 residues. V gave up 1 base and J gave up 11 bases, with 14 bases separating them. The chain is built from TRBV12-3 or TRBV12-4 and TRBJ2-5; D might be TRBD2 (5 bases). Sample: blood. The source is a man aged 40-50 years in good health. This CDR3 reads CASSLGGLREQYF. As DNA, the CDR3 is TGTGCCAGCAGTTTAGGAGGGTTGCGAGAGCAGTACTTC.